This entry describes one T cell receptor beta chain. Its target is not known. Produced via immunoSEQ multiplex PCR; TCRdb's table is partial and in-frame only. The profile shows over 100,000 clones, approximately 90% of them singletons. There are 13 residues in the CDR3. CDR1 and CDR2 from the germline V gene are MRHNA and SNTAGT. V lost 0 bases and J lost 6, with 6 bases in between. The entry originates in a study of T cell responses to AZD1222 COVID-19 vaccine. Regarding the study as a whole: With dominance at 160-218 and 743-854, vaccine-associated CD4 TCRs spanned spike. Repertoire samples came only from after the peak T cell response. Possibly, clonal diversity was underestimated; donors were largely white British and included more females. Unmutated variant regions are reportedly targeted by nearly half of spike-specific TCRs.

The sequenced sample was peripheral blood, obtained on day 0 of AZD1222 vaccination. This sequence was found in an adult in good health. The chain uses TRBV6-4 and TRBJ1-5; no definite D call. CDR3 sequence reads: CASSDSPAQPQHF. CDR3 nucleotide sequence: TGTGCCAGCAGTGACTCCCCCGCTCAGCCCCAGCATTTT.